The rows below give T cell receptor beta chains drawn from one sample of a study of CD8+ T cells in alopecia areata. Measured with immunoSEQ multiplex PCR; TCRdb has only the in-frame clones, and not every one. This table has around 160,000 clones, approximately 62% appearing once. The input for sequencing was CD4+ T cells sorted from blood, taken at week 24, from a patient treated with tofacitinib. These receptors were taken from a human donor with alopecia areata. Each CDR3 is given with its conserved first and last residue. Each record gives: clone size, J gene, D gene, V gene, CDR3 DNA, CDR3 protein. A D gene is named only where the DNA matches it firmly. Only part of the rows carry a size: once, few, many, or a class if the clone is expanded.

few	TRBJ2-3	.	TRBV29-1	TGCAGCGACACAGATACGCAGTATTTT	CSDTDTQYF
few	TRBJ2-3	.	TRBV7-2	TGTGCCAGCAGCTTGAGTCCTAAGGGAGATACGCAGTATTTT	CASSLSPKGDTQYF
.	TRBJ2-3	.	TRBV6-5	TGTGCCAGCAGTTACGCTCGACGGGCGGATACGCAGTATTTT	CASSYARRADTQYF
few	TRBJ1-1	.	TRBV6-5	TGTGCCAGCAGTCCCGACATTTGGAACACTGAAGCTTTCTTT	CASSPDIWNTEAFF
.	TRBJ1-4	.	TRBV7-9	TGTGCCAGCAGCTTGGTGGGGGCAACTAATGAAAAACTGTTTTTT	CASSLVGATNEKLFF
.	TRBJ2-1	.	TRBV6-1	TGTGCCAGCTACGGGGGTAGCTCCTACAATGAGCAGTTCTTC	CASYGGSSYNEQFF
.	TRBJ1-1	TRBD1	TRBV30	TGTGCCTGGAGCAGGTCCGACAGGGGACGGACTGAAGCTTTCTTT	CAWSRSDRGRTEAFF
few	TRBJ2-1	.	TRBV29-1	TGCAGCGTTGCCGGGACGCCATACAATGAGCAGTTCTTC	CSVAGTPYNEQFF
.	TRBJ2-7	.	TRBV18	TGTGCCAGCTCACCATCCGGACTATTCCACGAGCAGTACTTC	CASSPSGLFHEQYF
.	TRBJ2-2	.	TRBV11-2	TGTGCCAGCAGCGAGCTGGGCGGAAACACCGGGGAGCTGTTTTTT	CASSELGGNTGELFF
.	TRBJ1-1	.	TRBV29-1	TGCAGCGTTGTCGTGGGGGCTGAAGCTTTCTTT	CSVVVGAEAFF
.	TRBJ1-5	.	TRBV6-1	TGTGCCAGCAGTGTCCGAGGGGACCAGCCCCAGCATTTT	CASSVRGDQPQHF
once	TRBJ1-5	.	TRBV23-1	TGCGCCAGCAGTCCCCCAGGGAGGGGCCGCGGTCAGCCCCAGCATTTT	CASSPPGRGRGQPQHF
.	TRBJ1-5	.	TRBV5-6	TGTGCCAGCAGCTTGCGCAGGGGCCTATGGGGCAATCAGCCCCAGCATTTT	CASSLRRGLWGNQPQHF
once	TRBJ1-2	.	TRBV29-1	TGCAGCGTCGCCAATTTCTATGGCTACACCTTC	CSVANFYGYTF
.	TRBJ2-7	.	TRBV14	TGTGCCAGCAGTTTATGGAACGAGCAGTACTTC	CASSLWNEQYF